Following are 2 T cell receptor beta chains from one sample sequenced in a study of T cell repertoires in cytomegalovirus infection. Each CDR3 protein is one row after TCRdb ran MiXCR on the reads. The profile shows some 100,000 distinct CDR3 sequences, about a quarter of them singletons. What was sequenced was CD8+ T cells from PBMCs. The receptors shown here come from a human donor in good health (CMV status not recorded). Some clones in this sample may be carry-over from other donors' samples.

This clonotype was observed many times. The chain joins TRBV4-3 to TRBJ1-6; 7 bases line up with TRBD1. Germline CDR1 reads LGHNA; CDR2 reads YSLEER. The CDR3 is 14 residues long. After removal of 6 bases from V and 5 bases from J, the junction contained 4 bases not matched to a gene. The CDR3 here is CASSEGQDNSPLHF. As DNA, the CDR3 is TGCGCCAGCAGTGAAGGACAGGATAATTCACCCCTCCACTTT.

The CDR3 region has the DNA TGTGCCAGCAGCGGGGCAGGCCTTGAAAAACTGTTTTTT. Amino acid sequence: CASSGAGLEKLFF. The rearrangement links TRBV7-9 to TRBJ1-4; tentative D call: TRBD1 (5 bases). Germline CDR1 and CDR2: SEHNR and FQNEAQ (reference sequence). The CDR3 is made up of 13 amino acids. Trimming took off 5 bases at V and 7 bases at J, with 11 bases between the two ends.